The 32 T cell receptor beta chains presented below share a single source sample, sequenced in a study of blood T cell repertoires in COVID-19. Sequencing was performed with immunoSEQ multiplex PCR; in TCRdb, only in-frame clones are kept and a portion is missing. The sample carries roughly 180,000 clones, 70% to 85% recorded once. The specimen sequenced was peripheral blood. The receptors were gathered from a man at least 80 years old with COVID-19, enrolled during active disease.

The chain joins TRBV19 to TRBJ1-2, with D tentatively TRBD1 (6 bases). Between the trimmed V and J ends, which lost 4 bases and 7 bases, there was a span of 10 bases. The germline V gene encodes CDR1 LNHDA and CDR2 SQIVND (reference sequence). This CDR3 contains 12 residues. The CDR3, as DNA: TGTGCCAGTAGTACCTACAGGGCTGGCTACACCTTC. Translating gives CASSTYRAGYTF.

CDR3 loop: CASSISQGLRNQPQHF. The CDR3 DNA follows: TGTGCCAGTAGTATATCCCAGGGTCTGCGCAATCAGCCCCAGCATTTT. This sequence joins TRBV19 and TRBJ1-5; tentatively, D is TRBD1 (5 bases). V shed 2 bases and J shed 2 bases, with 13 bases lying between them. The CDR3 covers 16 residues. Germline CDR1 and CDR2: LNHDA and SQIVND (reference sequence).

CDR3 sequence reads: CASTAGGGNTIYF. DNA of the CDR3: TGTGCCAGTACCGCAGGGGGTGGAAACACCATATATTTT. The chain links TRBV19 to TRBJ1-3; 7 nucleotides line up with TRBD1. This CDR3 has 13 residues. Germline-derived CDR1 and CDR2 are LNHDA and SQIVND (reference sequence). V shed 7 bases, J shed 3 bases, and the junction held 3 bases outside the gene matches.

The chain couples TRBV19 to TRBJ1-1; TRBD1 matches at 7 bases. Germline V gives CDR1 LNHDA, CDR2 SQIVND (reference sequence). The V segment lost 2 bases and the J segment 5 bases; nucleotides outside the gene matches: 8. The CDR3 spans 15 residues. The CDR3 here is CASSIIQGRRTEAFF. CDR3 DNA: TGTGCCAGTAGTATAATACAGGGGCGGCGGACTGAAGCTTTCTTT.

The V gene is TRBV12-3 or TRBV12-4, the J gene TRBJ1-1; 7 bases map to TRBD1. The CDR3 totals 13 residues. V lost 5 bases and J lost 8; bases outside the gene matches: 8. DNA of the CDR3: TGTGCCAGCAGTGAACAGGGGTCAATCGAAGCTTTCTTT. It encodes CASSEQGSIEAFF.

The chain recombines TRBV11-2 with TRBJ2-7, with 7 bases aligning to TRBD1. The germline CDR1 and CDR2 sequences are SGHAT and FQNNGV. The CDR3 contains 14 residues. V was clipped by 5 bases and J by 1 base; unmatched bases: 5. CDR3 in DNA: TGTGCCAGCAGCCGGGACAGACTTTCCTACGAGCAGTACTTC. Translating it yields CASSRDRLSYEQYF. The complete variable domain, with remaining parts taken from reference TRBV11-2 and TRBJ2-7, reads EAGVAQSPRYKIIEKRQSVAFWCNPISGHATLYWYQQILGQGPKLLIQFQNNGVVDDSQLPKDRFSAERLKGVDSTLKIQPAKLEDSAVYLCASSRDRLSYEQYFGPGTRLTVT.

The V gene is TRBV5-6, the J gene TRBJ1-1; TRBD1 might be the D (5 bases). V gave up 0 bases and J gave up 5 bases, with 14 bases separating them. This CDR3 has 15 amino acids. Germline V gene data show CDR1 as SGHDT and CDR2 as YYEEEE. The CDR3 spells CASSLAPVRGTEAFF. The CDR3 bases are TGTGCCAGCAGCTTGGCCCCAGTACGGGGGACTGAAGCTTTCTTT. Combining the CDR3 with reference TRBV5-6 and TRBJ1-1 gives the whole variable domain DAGVTQSPTHLIKTRGQQVTLRCSPKSGHDTVSWYQQALGQGPQFIFQYYEEEERQRGNFPDRFSGHQFPNYSSELNVNALLLGDSALYLCASSLAPVRGTEAFFGQGTRLTVV.

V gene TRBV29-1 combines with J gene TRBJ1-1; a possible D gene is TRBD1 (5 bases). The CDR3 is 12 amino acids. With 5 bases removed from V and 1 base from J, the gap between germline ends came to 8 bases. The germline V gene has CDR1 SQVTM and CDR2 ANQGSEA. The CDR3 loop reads CSVWGRNTEAFF. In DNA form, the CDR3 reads TGCAGCGTTTGGGGCAGGAACACTGAAGCTTTCTTT.

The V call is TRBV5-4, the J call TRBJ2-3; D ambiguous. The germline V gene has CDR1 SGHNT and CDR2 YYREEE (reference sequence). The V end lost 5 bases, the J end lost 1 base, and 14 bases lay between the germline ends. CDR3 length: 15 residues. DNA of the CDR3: TGTGCCAGCAGACCCACACTATTTGGCACAGATACGCAGTATTTT. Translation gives CASRPTLFGTDTQYF.

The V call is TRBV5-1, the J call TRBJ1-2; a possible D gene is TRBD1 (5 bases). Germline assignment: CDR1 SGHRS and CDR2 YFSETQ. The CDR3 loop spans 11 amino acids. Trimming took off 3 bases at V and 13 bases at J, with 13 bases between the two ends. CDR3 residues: CASSSWGDLTF. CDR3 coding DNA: TGCGCCAGCAGCTCGTGGGGGGATCTCACCTTC.

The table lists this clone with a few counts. The CDR3 DNA follows: TGCGCCAGCAGCTTGTCCGGACAGGGTGAGCCCCAGCATTTT. It specifies CASSLSGQGEPQHF. This rearrangement joins TRBV5-1 to TRBJ1-5; 8 bases match TRBD1. Per germline, CDR1 SGHRS and CDR2 YFSETQ. With 1 base clipped from V and 8 bases from J, the junction kept 5 bases outside the gene matches. The CDR3 contains 14 residues.

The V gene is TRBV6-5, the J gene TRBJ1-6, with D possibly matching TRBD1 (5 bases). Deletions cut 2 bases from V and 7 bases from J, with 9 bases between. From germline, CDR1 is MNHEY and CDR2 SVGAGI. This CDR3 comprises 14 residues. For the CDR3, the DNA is TGTGCCAGCAGTTACGGGACTGCAAATTCACCCCTCCACTTT. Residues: CASSYGTANSPLHF.

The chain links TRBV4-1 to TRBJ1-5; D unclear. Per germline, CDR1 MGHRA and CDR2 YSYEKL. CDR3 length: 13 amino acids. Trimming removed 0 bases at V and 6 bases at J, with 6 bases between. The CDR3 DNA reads TGCGCCAGCAGCCAAGATGCGGCTCAGCCCCAGCATTTT. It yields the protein CASSQDAAQPQHF.

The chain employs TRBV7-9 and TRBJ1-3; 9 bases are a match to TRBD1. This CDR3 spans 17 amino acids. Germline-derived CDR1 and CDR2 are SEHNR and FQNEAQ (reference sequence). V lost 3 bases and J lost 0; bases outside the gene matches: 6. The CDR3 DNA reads TGTGCCAGCAGCTTGGGACAGGGAGCCTTCTCTGGAAACACCATATATTTT. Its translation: CASSLGQGAFSGNTIYF. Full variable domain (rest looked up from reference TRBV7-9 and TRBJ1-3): DTGVSQNPRHKITKRGQNVTFRCDPISEHNRLYWYRQTLGQGPEFLTYFQNEAQLEKSRLLSDRFSAERPKGSFSTLEIQRTEQGDSAMYLCASSLGQGAFSGNTIYFGEGSWLTVV.

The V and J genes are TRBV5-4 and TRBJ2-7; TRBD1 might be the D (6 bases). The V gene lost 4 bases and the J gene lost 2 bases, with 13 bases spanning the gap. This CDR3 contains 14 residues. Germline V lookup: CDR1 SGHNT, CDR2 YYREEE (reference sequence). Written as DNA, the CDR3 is TGTGCCAGCAGCAGAATGGACAGAACCTACGAGCAGTACTTC. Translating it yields CASSRMDRTYEQYF.

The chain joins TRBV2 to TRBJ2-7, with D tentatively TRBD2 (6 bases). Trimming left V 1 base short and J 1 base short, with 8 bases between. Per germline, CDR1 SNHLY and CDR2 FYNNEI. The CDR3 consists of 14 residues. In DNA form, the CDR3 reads TGTGCCAGCAGTGAAGAGGCGGGATCCTACGAGCAGTACTTC. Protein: CASSEEAGSYEQYF.

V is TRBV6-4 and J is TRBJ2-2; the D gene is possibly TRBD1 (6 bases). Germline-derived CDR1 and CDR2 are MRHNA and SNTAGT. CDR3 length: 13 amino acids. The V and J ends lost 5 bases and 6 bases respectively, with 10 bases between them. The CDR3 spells CASSPGESGELFF. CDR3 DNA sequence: TGTGCCAGCAGTCCAGGGGAATCCGGGGAGCTGTTTTTT.

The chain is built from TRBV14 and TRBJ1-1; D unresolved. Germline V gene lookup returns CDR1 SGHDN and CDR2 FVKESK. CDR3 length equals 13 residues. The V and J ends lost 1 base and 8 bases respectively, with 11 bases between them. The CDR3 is CASSQGRIIEAFF. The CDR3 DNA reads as TGTGCCAGCAGCCAAGGGAGGATTATAGAAGCTTTCTTT.

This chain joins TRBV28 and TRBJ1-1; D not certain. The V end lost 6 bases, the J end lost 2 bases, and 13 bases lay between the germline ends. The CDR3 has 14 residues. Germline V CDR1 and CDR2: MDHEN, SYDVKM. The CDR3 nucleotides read TGTGCCAGCAGCCCCGCTGGCGGAAACACTGAAGCTTTCTTT. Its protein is CASSPAGGNTEAFF.

This chain's CDR3 is CAAERGAGTEAFF. For the CDR3, the DNA is TGTGCCGCCGAGCGGGGGGCTGGCACTGAAGCTTTCTTT. V gene TRBV6-5 combines with J gene TRBJ1-1; D might be TRBD1 (6 bases). V lost 11 bases and J lost 4, with 17 bases in between. This CDR3 contains 13 residues. CDR1 and CDR2 from the germline V gene are MNHEY and SVGAGI.

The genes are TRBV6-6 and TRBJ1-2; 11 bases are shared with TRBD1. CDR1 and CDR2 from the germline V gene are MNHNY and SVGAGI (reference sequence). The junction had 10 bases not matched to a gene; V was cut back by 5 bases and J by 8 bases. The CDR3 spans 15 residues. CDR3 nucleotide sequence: TGTGCCAGCAGTCCTCCCGGGGACAGGGGGGAAGGCTACACCTTC. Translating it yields CASSPPGDRGEGYTF.

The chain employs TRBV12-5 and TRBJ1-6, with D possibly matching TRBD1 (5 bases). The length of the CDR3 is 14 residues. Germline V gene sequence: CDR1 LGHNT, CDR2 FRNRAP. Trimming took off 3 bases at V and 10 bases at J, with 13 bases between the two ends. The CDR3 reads CASGLGQGISPLHF. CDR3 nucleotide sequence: TGTGCTAGTGGTTTAGGTCAGGGTATATCACCCCTCCACTTT.

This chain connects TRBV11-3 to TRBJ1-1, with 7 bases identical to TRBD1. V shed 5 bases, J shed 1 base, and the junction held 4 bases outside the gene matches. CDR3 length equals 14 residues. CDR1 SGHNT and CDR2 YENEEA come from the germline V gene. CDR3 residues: CASSLGQANTEAFF. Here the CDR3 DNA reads TGTGCCAGCAGCCTCGGACAGGCGAACACTGAAGCTTTCTTT.

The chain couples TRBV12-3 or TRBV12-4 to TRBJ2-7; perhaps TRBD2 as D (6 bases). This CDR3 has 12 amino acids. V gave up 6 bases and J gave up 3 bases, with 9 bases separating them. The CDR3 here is CASRRGSYEQYF. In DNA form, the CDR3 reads TGTGCCAGCAGGCGGGGCAGCTACGAGCAGTACTTC.

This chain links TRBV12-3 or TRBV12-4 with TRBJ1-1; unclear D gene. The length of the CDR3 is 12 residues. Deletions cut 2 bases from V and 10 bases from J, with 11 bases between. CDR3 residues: CASSLNAPLAFF. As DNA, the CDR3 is TGTGCCAGCAGTTTAAATGCCCCACTAGCTTTCTTT.

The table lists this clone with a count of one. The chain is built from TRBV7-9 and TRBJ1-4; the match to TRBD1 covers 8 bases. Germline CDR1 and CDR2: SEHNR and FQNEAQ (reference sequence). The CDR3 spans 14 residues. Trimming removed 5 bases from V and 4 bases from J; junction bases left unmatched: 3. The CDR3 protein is CASSQDRVNEKLFF. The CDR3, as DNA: TGTGCCAGCAGCCAGGACAGGGTTAATGAAAAACTGTTTTTT.

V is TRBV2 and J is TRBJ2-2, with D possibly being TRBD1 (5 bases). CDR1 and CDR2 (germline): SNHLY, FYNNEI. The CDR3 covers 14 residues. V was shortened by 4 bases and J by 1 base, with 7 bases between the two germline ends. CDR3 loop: CASSARENTGELFF. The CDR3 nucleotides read TGTGCCAGCAGTGCCAGGGAGAACACCGGGGAGCTGTTTTTT.

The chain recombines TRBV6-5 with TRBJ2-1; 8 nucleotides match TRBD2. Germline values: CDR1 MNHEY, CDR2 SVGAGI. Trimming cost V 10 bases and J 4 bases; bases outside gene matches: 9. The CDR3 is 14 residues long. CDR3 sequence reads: CATWGIAGYNEQFF. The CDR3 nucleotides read TGTGCCACCTGGGGGATAGCGGGGTACAATGAGCAGTTCTTC.

Here the CDR3 reads CASSGVNQETQYF. In DNA form, the CDR3 reads TGTGCCAGTAGCGGGGTGAACCAAGAGACCCAGTACTTC. This chain joins TRBV19 and TRBJ2-5, with D maybe TRBD2 (5 bases). Germline loops: CDR1 LNHDA, CDR2 SQIVND (reference sequence). This CDR3 contains 13 residues. Trimming took off 6 bases at V and 0 bases at J, with 8 bases between the two ends.

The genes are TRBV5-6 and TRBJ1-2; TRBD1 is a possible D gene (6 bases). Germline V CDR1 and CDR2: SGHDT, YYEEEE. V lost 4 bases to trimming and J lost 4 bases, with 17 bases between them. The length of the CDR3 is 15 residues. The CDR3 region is CASSPRGGGRYGYTF. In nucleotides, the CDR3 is TGTGCCAGCAGCCCTCGAGGCGGGGGGCGCTATGGCTACACCTTC.

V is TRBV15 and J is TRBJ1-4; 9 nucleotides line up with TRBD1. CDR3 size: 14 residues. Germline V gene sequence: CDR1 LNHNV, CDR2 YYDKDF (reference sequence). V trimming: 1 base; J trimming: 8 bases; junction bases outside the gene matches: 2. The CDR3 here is CATSRAGTGEKLFF. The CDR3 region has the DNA TGTGCCACCAGCAGAGCCGGGACAGGGGAAAAACTGTTTTTT.

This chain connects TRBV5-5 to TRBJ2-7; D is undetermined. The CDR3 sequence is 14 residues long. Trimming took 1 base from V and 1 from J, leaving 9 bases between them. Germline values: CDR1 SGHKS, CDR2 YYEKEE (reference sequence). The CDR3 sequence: CASSLFGTSYEQYF. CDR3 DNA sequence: TGTGCCAGCAGCTTGTTTGGCACGTCCTACGAGCAGTACTTC. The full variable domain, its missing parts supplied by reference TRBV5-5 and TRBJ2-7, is DAGVTQSPTHLIKTRGQQVTLRCSPISGHKSVSWYQQVLGQGPQFIFQYYEKEERGRGNFPDRFSARQFPNYSSELNVNALLLGDSALYLCASSLFGTSYEQYFGPGTRLTVT.